This record covers a single TCR beta chain. Its antigen remains unidentified. This sample is drawn from a study of T cells in localized non-small cell lung cancer. Measured with immunoSEQ multiplex PCR; TCRdb has only the in-frame clones, and not every one. Of some 50,000 clones detected, around 84% appear once; the ten largest clones hold approximately 15%. Study conclusions and caveats: Higher blood T cell density tracked longer overall survival. The study found T cell clonality highest in uninvolved adjacent lung, above tumor.

This CDR3 is 16 amino acids long. The TCR sequence derives from a female donor with stage II lung adenocarcinoma. The chain recombines TRBV21-1 with TRBJ1-5; the tabulated D call, TRBD1, remains unverified against the DNA. TRBV21-1 is a known pseudogene. The sample here was PBMCs, taken before any cancer treatment. Written as DNA, the CDR3 is TGTGCCAGCAGCAAAGCCGACAGGGTGTGGAATCAGCCCCAGCATTTT. This sequence encodes CASSKADRVWNQPQHF.